The sequence of this T cell receptor (beta chain) was determined in a study of T cell repertoires in cytomegalovirus infection. Study background: Evidence of both CMV infection and a matching HLA type came from public TCR beta signatures.

Germline V gene lookup returns CDR1 DFQATT and CDR2 SNEGSKA (reference sequence). The CDR3 loop spans 12 amino acids. Trimming cost V 6 bases and J 5 bases, with 12 bases left between them. TCRdb re-called the reads with MiXCR, one entry per CDR3 protein. The table lists about 320,000 distinct CDR3 sequences, 9.5% of them singletons. A few counts support this clonotype. Its antigen is unidentified. Broader study findings: HLA-C-restricted CMV clonotypes gave the most frequent clonotype in two of eight donors.

This TCR was sampled from a human donor in good health (CMV status not recorded). Some clones in this sample may be carry-over from other donors' samples. The gene calls are TRBV20-1 and TRBJ2-3; weak D call: TRBD2 (5 bases). Source material: PBMCs. DNA of the CDR3: TGCAGTGCCTCCGCGGGCTTAGATACGCAGTATTTT. This gives the protein CSASAGLDTQYF.